What follows are 26 T cell receptor beta chains derived from one specimen sequenced in a study of blood T cell repertoires in COVID-19 (dated by TCRdb to between 2020 and 2021). Preparation of the library involved the immunoSEQ multiplex PCR assay. What TCRdb holds here is the immuneACCESS table cut down to in-frame rearrangements. Part of the clones is not present; checked against another copy, under half of the missing clones reflect an unresolved V gene, and the others are unexplained. Within this sample are 180,000 or so clones, with about 89% of them counted one time only. The ten biggest clones cover around 2.6% of the sample. Sequenced: peripheral blood. The receptors come from a man aged 40-49 years with active or convalescent COVID-19.

The V gene is TRBV3-1 (or the pseudogene TRBV3-2), the J gene TRBJ2-3, with 9 bases fitting TRBD2. Germline CDR1 reads LGHDT; CDR2 reads YNNKEL (reference sequence). The CDR3 loop spans 15 amino acids. With 4 bases clipped from V and 2 bases from J, the junction kept 4 bases outside the gene matches. The CDR3 loop reads CASSPTSGNTDTQYF. The DNA of the CDR3 is TGTGCCAGCAGCCCGACTAGCGGCAACACAGATACGCAGTATTTT.

The rearrangement uses TRBV6-5 and TRBJ1-3; 7 bases fit TRBD1. Trimming removed 7 bases from V and 4 bases from J; junction bases left unmatched: 7. Germline assignment: CDR1 MNHEY and CDR2 SVGAGI. This CDR3 spans 14 amino acids. CDR3 sequence reads: CASTVGTAGNTIYF. CDR3 nucleotide sequence: TGTGCCAGCACCGTGGGGACAGCGGGAAACACCATATATTTT.

About this clone: The same CDR3 can be traced to other DNA sequences in this sample. The rearrangement uses TRBV3-1 (or the pseudogene TRBV3-2) and TRBJ2-2, with 11 bases that match TRBD2. From germline, CDR1 is LGHDT and CDR2 YNNKEL (reference sequence). Trimming took 6 bases from V and 4 from J; bases not matched to a gene: 7. This CDR3 is 16 amino acids long. CDR3 coding DNA: TGTGCCAGCAGTCCTACGGGACTAGCGGTCACCGGGGAGCTGTTTTTT. Protein product: CASSPTGLAVTGELFF.

The gene calls are TRBV30 and TRBJ1-3; D call uncertain. The CDR3 has 13 residues. V was cut by 2 bases and J by 0 bases, with 5 bases left in between. Per the germline V gene, CDR1 is GTSNPN and CDR2 is SVGIG (reference sequence). CDR3 sequence: CAWSHFSGNTIYF. The CDR3 nucleotides read TGTGCCTGGAGTCATTTCTCTGGAAACACCATATATTTT.

The rearrangement joins TRBV30 to TRBJ2-2; 8 bases map to TRBD1. Germline values: CDR1 GTSNPN, CDR2 SVGIG (reference sequence). The CDR3 is made up of 14 amino acids. Trimming cost V 1 base and J 10 bases; bases outside gene matches: 8. The CDR3 DNA is TGTGCCTGGAGTGACCTGACAGGGGTTGAGGAGCTGTTTTTT. It translates to CAWSDLTGVEELFF. Full variable domain (outside the CDR3, taken from reference TRBV30 and TRBJ2-2): SQTIHQWPATLVQPVGSPLSLECTVEGTSNPNLYWYRQAAGRGLQLLFYSVGIGQISSEVPQNLSASRPQDRQFILSSKKLLLSDSGFYLCAWSDLTGVEELFFGEGSRLTVL.

The chain uses TRBV9 and TRBJ2-5; D unresolved. The CDR3 runs 13 residues. Germline V gene data show CDR1 as SGDLS and CDR2 as YYNGEE. The V and J ends lost 1 base and 5 bases respectively, with 9 bases between them. The CDR3 spells CASSVMFGETQYF. Here the CDR3 DNA reads TGTGCCAGCAGCGTAATGTTCGGGGAGACCCAGTACTTC. Using reference TRBV9 and TRBJ2-5 for the parts outside the CDR3, the full variable domain is DSGVTQTPKHLITATGQRVTLRCSPRSGDLSVYWYQQSLDQGLQFLIQYYNGEERAKGNILERFSAQQFPDLHSELNLSSLELGDSALYFCASSVMFGETQYFGPGTRLLVL.

This chain joins TRBV5-4 and TRBJ1-1; 8 nucleotides agree with TRBD1. Germline V gives CDR1 SGHNT, CDR2 YYREEE (reference sequence). The V gene end was trimmed by 4 bases and the J gene end by 0 bases; junction bases not matched to a gene: 5. The CDR3 is 15 amino acids. CDR3 sequence (DNA): TGTGCCAGCAGCGATAGGACAGGGCTGAACACTGAAGCTTTCTTT. Its translation: CASSDRTGLNTEAFF.

This chain uses TRBV5-1 with TRBJ2-6, with D possibly matching TRBD1 (5 bases). The V and J ends lost 0 bases and 2 bases respectively, with 6 bases between them. The length of the CDR3 is 15 residues. Per germline, CDR1 SGHRS and CDR2 YFSETQ. Here the CDR3 reads CASSLGRAGANVLTF. CDR3 DNA sequence: TGCGCCAGCAGCTTGGGCAGGGCTGGGGCCAACGTCCTGACTTTC.

This chain joins TRBV5-5 and TRBJ1-1, with a possible D match to TRBD1 (6 bases). This CDR3 comprises 14 residues. Trimming left V 1 base short and J 4 bases short, with 11 bases between. The germline V gene has CDR1 SGHKS and CDR2 YYEKEE (reference sequence). CDR3: CASSLQGIATEAFF. The CDR3 DNA reads as TGTGCCAGCAGCTTGCAGGGGATAGCCACTGAAGCTTTCTTT. Drawing the rest from reference TRBV5-5 and TRBJ1-1, the complete variable domain is DAGVTQSPTHLIKTRGQQVTLRCSPISGHKSVSWYQQVLGQGPQFIFQYYEKEERGRGNFPDRFSARQFPNYSSELNVNALLLGDSALYLCASSLQGIATEAFFGQGTRLTVV.

V usage is TRBV19 and J usage is TRBJ1-3; possibly TRBD1 for D (5 bases). CDR1 and CDR2 from the germline V gene are LNHDA and SQIVND (reference sequence). This CDR3 has 16 residues. V lost 6 bases and J 4 bases, leaving 19 bases between the germline ends. CDR3 nucleotide sequence: TGTGCCAGTAGCACTACCTCGACAGTCCCAGGAAACACCATATATTTT. Translated, it gives CASSTTSTVPGNTIYF.

V gene TRBV4-2 combines with J gene TRBJ2-5, with D possibly TRBD1 on 5 matching bases. The CDR3 spans 14 residues. Germline CDR1 reads LGHNA; CDR2 reads YNFKEQ. Trimming removed 0 bases from V and 3 bases from J, with 8 bases in between. DNA for the CDR3: TGTGCCAGCAGCCAAGATTCCAGGGAAGAGACCCAGTACTTC. Translation: CASSQDSREETQYF.

This clone was detected a few times. CDR3 nucleotides: TGCGCCAGCAGCCTCAACAGGGAGTATGGCTACACCTTC. Translated: CASSLNREYGYTF. This chain connects TRBV4-3 to TRBJ1-2; D is perhaps TRBD1 (6 bases). V lost 4 bases and J 5 bases, leaving 11 bases between the germline ends. Germline V gene data show CDR1 as LGHNA and CDR2 as YSLEER. The CDR3 spans 13 residues.

The chain joins TRBV9 to TRBJ2-7, with 8 bases matching TRBD2. The CDR3 is 13 amino acids. V was clipped by 4 bases and J by 3 bases; unmatched bases: 3. CDR1 is SGDLS and CDR2 is YYNGEE in the germline V gene. DNA of the CDR3: TGTGCCAGCAGCCTTAGCGGGGACTACGAGCAGTACTTC. Its protein product is CASSLSGDYEQYF. The entire variable domain, with the rest obtained from reference TRBV9 and TRBJ2-7, is as follows: DSGVTQTPKHLITATGQRVTLRCSPRSGDLSVYWYQQSLDQGLQFLIQYYNGEERAKGNILERFSAQQFPDLHSELNLSSLELGDSALYFCASSLSGDYEQYFGPGTRLTVT.

This chain joins TRBV2 and TRBJ2-2; D is perhaps TRBD1 (6 bases). CDR1 SNHLY and CDR2 FYNNEI come from the germline V gene. The CDR3 is made up of 15 amino acids. V was cut by 11 bases and J by 2 bases, with 18 bases left in between. The CDR3 nucleotides are TGTGCCGGCCGCGAGGGGACACAAAACACCGGGGAGCTGTTTTTT. Encoded protein: CAGREGTQNTGELFF.

This chain connects TRBV14 to TRBJ2-1, with no clear D. The V end was cut by 0 bases, the J end by 3 bases, with 21 bases between. This CDR3 spans 19 amino acids. The V gene's germline CDR1 is SGHDN and CDR2 FVKESK. CDR3 DNA sequence: TGTGCCAGCAGCCAAGATCTCCCCTACCCTAATACCCACTACAATGAGCAGTTCTTC. Its translation: CASSQDLPYPNTHYNEQFF.

The gene calls are TRBV6-5 and TRBJ1-4; D is possibly TRBD1 (6 bases). The CDR3 has 15 residues. Trimming removed 7 bases at V and 7 bases at J, with 19 bases between. Germline loops: CDR1 MNHEY, CDR2 SVGAGI. The CDR3 spells CASIRSQGLGEKLFF. The CDR3 DNA is TGTGCCAGCATCCGAAGCCAGGGGTTGGGTGAAAAACTGTTTTTT.

This clone has only one observation. V is TRBV9 and J is TRBJ2-7; 8 bases align to TRBD1. Per the germline V gene, CDR1 is SGDLS and CDR2 is YYNGEE. This CDR3 contains 13 residues. Trimming removed 0 bases from V and 5 bases from J; junction bases left unmatched: 1. This CDR3 is CASSVAQGDEQYF. CDR3 nucleotides: TGTGCCAGCAGCGTAGCACAGGGGGACGAGCAGTACTTC.

The chain links TRBV2 to TRBJ2-3, with 7 bases identical to TRBD2. Unmatched junction bases numbered 5, after V lost 6 bases and J lost 2 bases. The CDR3 is 14 amino acids. CDR1 is SNHLY and CDR2 is FYNNEI in the germline V gene. CDR3 DNA: TGTGCCAGCAGCCCGGGACTAAACACAGATACGCAGTATTTT. Translation: CASSPGLNTDTQYF.

The chain has TRBV3-1 (or the pseudogene TRBV3-2) and TRBJ2-7; D unclear. Germline assignment: CDR1 LGHDT and CDR2 YNNKEL (reference sequence). The CDR3 is 13 amino acids. The ends were cut back, 0 bases at V and 0 bases at J, with 3 bases in the middle. The CDR3 DNA reads TGTGCCAGCAGCCAAGACATCTCCTACGAGCAGTACTTC. Translation: CASSQDISYEQYF.

This chain connects TRBV5-1 to TRBJ1-1; 8 bases fit TRBD1. The CDR3 runs to 14 residues. The junction had 5 bases not matched to a gene; V was cut back by 6 bases and J by 1 base. CDR1 SGHRS and CDR2 YFSETQ come from the germline V gene. The CDR3 spells CASNTGQANTEAFF. DNA of the CDR3: TGCGCCAGCAATACGGGACAGGCGAACACTGAAGCTTTCTTT.

This sequence joins TRBV28 and TRBJ2-3; D is undetermined. The CDR3 extends over 15 amino acids. V lost 1 base to trimming and J lost 1 base, with 9 bases between them. Germline lookup yields CDR1 MDHEN and CDR2 SYDVKM. The CDR3 sequence is CASSLYSPRTDTQYF. For the CDR3, the DNA is TGTGCCAGCAGTTTATACAGTCCGCGCACAGATACGCAGTATTTT.

In nucleotides, the CDR3 is TGTGCCAGCAGCCAATCCCTGTCAGGCAAGAACACCGGGGAGCTGTTTTTT. Its protein product is CASSQSLSGKNTGELFF. The genes are TRBV16 and TRBJ2-2; no clear D gene. V was clipped by 0 bases and J by 1 base, with 12 bases between them. The CDR3 covers 17 residues. Per germline, CDR1 KGHSY and CDR2 FQNENV.

V is TRBV6-1 and J is TRBJ2-3, with TRBD1 matching 7 bases. Unmatched junction bases numbered 13, after V lost 1 base and J lost 3 bases. Per the germline V gene, CDR1 is MNHNS and CDR2 is SASEGT. The CDR3 contains 18 residues. The CDR3 loop is CASSEGVAGGVGTDTQYF. The CDR3, as DNA: TGTGCCAGCAGTGAAGGGGTGGCAGGGGGTGTGGGTACAGATACGCAGTATTTT.

This chain links TRBV6-4 with TRBJ2-1; 7 positions match TRBD2. Germline V gene data show CDR1 as MRHNA and CDR2 as SNTAGT. The CDR3 has 15 residues. Trimming at V came to 6 bases and at J to 5 bases, leaving 10 bases not matched to a gene. In DNA, the CDR3 is TGTGCCAGCAGCCCCCGGGCGGGGGTAAACAATGAGCAGTTCTTC. Translation gives CASSPRAGVNNEQFF.

This clone has just one count. The same CDR3 can be traced to other DNA sequences in this sample. V is TRBV5-1 and J is TRBJ1-1; D is possibly TRBD1 (6 bases). CDR3 size: 14 residues. V lost 0 bases to trimming and J lost 1 base, with 7 bases between them. Germline V gene sequence: CDR1 SGHRS, CDR2 YFSETQ. The CDR3 coding sequence is TGCGCCAGCAGCTTGGGGACAGCGAACACTGAAGCTTTCTTT. It translates to CASSLGTANTEAFF.

The chain joins TRBV5-5 to TRBJ2-5, with a possible D match to TRBD2 (5 bases). V lost 2 bases and J 0 bases, leaving 8 bases between the germline ends. Germline-derived CDR1 and CDR2 are SGHKS and YYEKEE (reference sequence). The CDR3 has 14 residues. The CDR3 DNA follows: TGTGCCAGCAGCTTAACGGGAAACCAAGAGACCCAGTACTTC. It encodes CASSLTGNQETQYF.